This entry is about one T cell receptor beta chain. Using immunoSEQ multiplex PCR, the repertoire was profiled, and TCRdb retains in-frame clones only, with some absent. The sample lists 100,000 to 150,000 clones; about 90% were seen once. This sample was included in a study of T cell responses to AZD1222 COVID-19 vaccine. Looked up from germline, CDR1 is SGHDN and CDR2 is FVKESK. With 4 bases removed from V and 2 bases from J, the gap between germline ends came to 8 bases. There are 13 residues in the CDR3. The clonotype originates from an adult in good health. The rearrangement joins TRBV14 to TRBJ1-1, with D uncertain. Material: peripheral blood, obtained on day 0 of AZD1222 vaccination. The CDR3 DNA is TGTGCCAGCAGCCCGCGGGGTAACACTGAAGCTTTCTTT. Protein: CASSPRGNTEAFF.